This note documents a single TCR beta chain sequence. Its matching antigen is unknown. This sample stems from a study of cytomegalovirus exposure and HLA in healthy donors. Study-wide findings and caveats: Reports credit the classifier with highly specific, highly sensitive diagnosis of cytomegalovirus status. Donors were assumed by presence/absence analyses to have roughly uniform sequencing depth.

Primers: 60 Vbeta forward and 13 Jbeta reverse. Produced via immunoSEQ multiplex PCR; TCRdb's table is partial and in-frame only. Here the sample spans more than 100,000 clones, more than 65% being singletons. CDR3 length: 16 residues. The trim removed 10 bases at V and 5 bases at J, leaving 18 bases unmatched. The V gene's germline CDR1 is MDHEN and CDR2 SYDVKM. The specimen was PBMCs. This TCR was recovered from a human donor in good health. The chain recombines TRBV28 with TRBJ1-2, with 8 bases matching TRBD1. The CDR3 region has the DNA TGTGCCACCAAGACCGGGACAGGCGGTGCGTGGTATGGCTACACCTTC. Translated: CATKTGTGGAWYGYTF.